Listed below are T cell receptor beta chains from one sample, sequenced in a study of blood T cell repertoires in COVID-19. Sequencing was performed with immunoSEQ multiplex PCR; in TCRdb, only in-frame clones are kept and a portion is missing. The sample shows over 85,000 clones, 88% of them seen only once. Sample: peripheral blood. The origin of the receptors is a woman in her 70s with acute or convalescent COVID-19. Both conserved end residues are part of each CDR3. D genes are given only for firm matches. The size field is filled for only some rows; it gives once, few, many or a size class.

D	J	V	size	CDR3	DNA
TRBD2	TRBJ2-5	TRBV18	.	CASSPFTSVNLQETQYF	TGTGCCAGCTCACCATTTACTAGCGTAAACCTCCAAGAGACCCAGTACTTC
TRBD1	TRBJ2-2	TRBV7-8	.	CASSSDRAPSVGELFF	TGTGCCAGCAGCTCGGACAGGGCCCCATCTGTCGGGGAGCTGTTTTTT
TRBD1	TRBJ1-2	TRBV18	.	CASSPAGTATSYGYTF	TGTGCCAGCTCACCAGCCGGGACAGCCACGTCCTATGGCTACACCTTC
.	TRBJ2-5	TRBV14	.	CASSPLMGEAETQYF	TGTGCCAGCAGCCCCTTAATGGGAGAGGCAGAGACCCAGTACTTC
TRBD1	TRBJ1-4	TRBV4-1	once	CASSHAPGQGDEKLFF	TGCGCCAGCAGCCACGCTCCGGGACAGGGCGACGAAAAACTGTTTTTT
.	TRBJ2-7	TRBV30	.	CAWSPEFAEQYF	TGTGCCTGGAGTCCTGAGTTTGCCGAGCAGTACTTC
TRBD1	TRBJ2-5	TRBV3-1/TRBV3-2	.	CASSPGTGGLRETQYF	TGTGCCAGCAGCCCCGGGACAGGGGGACTAAGGGAGACCCAGTACTTC
TRBD2	TRBJ2-1	TRBV20-1	.	CSASVAGGRNEQFF	TGCAGTGCAAGTGTAGCGGGGGGGCGCAATGAGCAGTTCTTC
.	TRBJ1-2	TRBV25-1	few	CATSAPGRTNYGYTF	TGTGCCACATCGGCGCCGGGTCGCACTAACTATGGCTACACCTTC
TRBD2	TRBJ2-5	TRBV13	.	CASSLGTRHETQYF	TGTGCCAGCAGCCTAGGGACTAGGCACGAGACCCAGTACTTC
.	TRBJ1-1	TRBV13	.	CASSWGTQNTEAFF	TGTGCCAGCAGCTGGGGGACACAGAACACTGAAGCTTTCTTT
.	TRBJ1-2	TRBV20-1	.	CSARVGVGYTF	TGCAGTGCTAGAGTAGGGGTCGGCTACACCTTC
.	TRBJ1-6	TRBV5-1	few	CASKESLANSPLHF	TGCGCCAGCAAGGAGAGTCTCGCCAATTCACCCCTCCACTTT
TRBD2	TRBJ2-7	TRBV5-5	.	CASRLTSGGVYEQYF	TGTGCCAGCAGACTTACTAGCGGGGGTGTCTACGAGCAGTACTTC
TRBD1	TRBJ1-2	TRBV10-3	.	CAISGGQGANYGYTF	TGTGCCATCAGTGGAGGACAGGGGGCGAACTATGGCTACACCTTC
TRBD1	TRBJ2-1	TRBV7-9	.	CASSSATGAYNEQFF	TGTGCCAGCAGCTCCGCGACAGGGGCCTACAATGAGCAGTTCTTC
.	TRBJ1-2	TRBV5-4	few	CASSPDLGALYGYTF	TGTGCCAGCAGCCCTGACCTAGGGGCCCTATATGGCTACACCTTC
.	TRBJ2-1	TRBV28	.	CASIPFSSDEQFF	TGTGCCAGCATTCCTTTTTCCAGCGATGAGCAGTTCTTC
.	TRBJ2-2	TRBV10-2	.	CASRGAGELFF	TGCGCCAGCAGAGGGGCAGGGGAGCTGTTTTTT
.	TRBJ1-6	TRBV28	.	CASRRRVGSPLHF	TGTGCCAGCCGGCGGAGGGTAGGATCACCCCTCCACTTT
.	TRBJ1-1	TRBV12-3/TRBV12-4	.	CASSLRLNTEAFF	TGTGCCAGCAGTCTAAGATTGAACACTGAAGCTTTCTTT
TRBD2	TRBJ2-3	TRBV5-1	.	CASSFTSGTDTQYF	TGCGCCAGCAGCTTTACTAGCGGCACAGATACGCAGTATTTT
TRBD1	TRBJ1-5	TRBV18	.	CASSGQGSNQPQHF	TGTGCCAGCTCAGGACAGGGGTCGAATCAGCCCCAGCATTTT
TRBD1	TRBJ2-5	TRBV24-1	.	CATSEPRQGFLETQYF	TGTGCCACCAGTGAGCCCAGACAGGGATTTTTGGAGACCCAGTACTTC